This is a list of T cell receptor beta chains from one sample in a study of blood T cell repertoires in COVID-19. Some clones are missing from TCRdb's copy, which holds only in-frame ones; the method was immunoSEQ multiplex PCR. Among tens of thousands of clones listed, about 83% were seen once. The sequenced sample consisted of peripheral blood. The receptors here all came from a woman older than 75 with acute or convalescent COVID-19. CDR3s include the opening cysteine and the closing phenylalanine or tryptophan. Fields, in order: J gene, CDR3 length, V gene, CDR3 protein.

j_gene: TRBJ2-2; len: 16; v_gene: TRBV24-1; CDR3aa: CATSLGVAGLMGELFF
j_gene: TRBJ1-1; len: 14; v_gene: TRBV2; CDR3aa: CASSAEGTGTEAFF
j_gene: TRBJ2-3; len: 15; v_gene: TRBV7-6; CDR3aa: CASARGRALTDTQYF
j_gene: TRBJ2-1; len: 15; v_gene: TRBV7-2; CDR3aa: CASSLLLAGGSRRFF
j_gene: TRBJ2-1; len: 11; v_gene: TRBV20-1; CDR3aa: CSAPDYNEQFF
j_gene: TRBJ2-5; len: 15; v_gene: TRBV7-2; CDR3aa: CASSLRSLGGETQYF
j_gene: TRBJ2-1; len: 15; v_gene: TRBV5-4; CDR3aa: CASRPWTGGVNEQFF
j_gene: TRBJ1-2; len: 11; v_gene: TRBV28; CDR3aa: CASIANYGYTF
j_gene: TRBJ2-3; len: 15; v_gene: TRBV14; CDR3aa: CASSHHPPGQGTQYF
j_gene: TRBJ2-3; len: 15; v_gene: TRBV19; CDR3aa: CASSMGQGFTDTQYF
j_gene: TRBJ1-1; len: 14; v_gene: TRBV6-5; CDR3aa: CASSYGGGRTEAFF
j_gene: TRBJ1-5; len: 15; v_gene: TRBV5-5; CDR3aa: CASSFMDYSNQPQHF
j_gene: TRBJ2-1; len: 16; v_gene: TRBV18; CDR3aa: CASSPSSGAGDNEQFF
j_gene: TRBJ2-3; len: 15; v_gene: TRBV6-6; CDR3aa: CASRAAGEFTDTQYF
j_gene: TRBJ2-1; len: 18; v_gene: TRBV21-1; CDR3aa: CASSKPVRTIYYQSGQFF
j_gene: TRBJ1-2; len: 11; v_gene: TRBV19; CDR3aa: CASRTAYGYTF
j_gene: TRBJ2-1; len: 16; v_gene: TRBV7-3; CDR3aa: CASSPLAGGPYNEQFF
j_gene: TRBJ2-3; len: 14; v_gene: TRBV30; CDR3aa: CAWSAGGNTDTQYF
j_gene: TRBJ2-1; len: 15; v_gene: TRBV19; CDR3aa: CASSPSGSSYNEQFF
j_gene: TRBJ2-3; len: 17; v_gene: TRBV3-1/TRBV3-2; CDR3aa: CASSQDRRGRGVHTQYF
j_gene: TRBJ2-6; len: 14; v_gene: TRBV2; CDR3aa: CATLRERGANVLTF
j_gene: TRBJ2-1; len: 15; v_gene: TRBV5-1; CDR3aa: CASSIVPDNYNEQFF
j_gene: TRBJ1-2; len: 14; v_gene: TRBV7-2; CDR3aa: CASSLALQGFGYTF
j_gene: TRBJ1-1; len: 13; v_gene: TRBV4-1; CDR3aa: CASSLQGVTEAFF
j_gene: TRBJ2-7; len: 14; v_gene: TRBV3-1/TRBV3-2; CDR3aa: CASSQRAGAGEQYF
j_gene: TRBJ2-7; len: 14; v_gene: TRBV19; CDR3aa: CASSSQQGPNEQYF
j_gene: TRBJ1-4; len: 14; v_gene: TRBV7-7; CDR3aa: CASSTGTGNEKLFF
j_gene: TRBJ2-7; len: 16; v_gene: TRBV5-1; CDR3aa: CASSLDGGWTSYEQYF
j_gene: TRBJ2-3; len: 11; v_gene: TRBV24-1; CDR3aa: CATSDPDTQYF
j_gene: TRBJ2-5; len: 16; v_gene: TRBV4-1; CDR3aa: CASSQAAGVIGETQYF
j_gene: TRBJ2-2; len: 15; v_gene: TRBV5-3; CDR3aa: CARSLVDKHTGELFF
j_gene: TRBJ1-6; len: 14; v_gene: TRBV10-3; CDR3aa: CAISERDRNSPLHF
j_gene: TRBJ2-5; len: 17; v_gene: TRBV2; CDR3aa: CASSDPLAGGSQETQYF
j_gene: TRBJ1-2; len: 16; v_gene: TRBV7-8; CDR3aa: CASSPSSGGVNYGYTF
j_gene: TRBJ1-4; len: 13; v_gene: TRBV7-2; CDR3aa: CASSLGASEKLFF
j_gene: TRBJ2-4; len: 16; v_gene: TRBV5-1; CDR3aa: CASSISEGLAKNIQYF
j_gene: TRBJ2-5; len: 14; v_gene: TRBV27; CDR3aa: CASSYLGGQETQYF
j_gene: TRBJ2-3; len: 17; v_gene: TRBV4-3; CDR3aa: CASSQELGTGSTDTQYF
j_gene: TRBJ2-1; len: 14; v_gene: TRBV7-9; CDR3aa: CASSPEISYNEQFF
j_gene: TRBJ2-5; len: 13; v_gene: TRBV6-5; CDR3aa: CASSGTVQETQYF
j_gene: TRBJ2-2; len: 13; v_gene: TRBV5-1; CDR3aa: CASSLGGIGELFF
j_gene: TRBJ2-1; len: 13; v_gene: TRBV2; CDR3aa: CASNGESYNEQFF
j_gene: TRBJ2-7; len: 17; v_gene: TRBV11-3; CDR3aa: CASSPRLAGAPSYEQYF
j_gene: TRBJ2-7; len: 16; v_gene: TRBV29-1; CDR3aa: CSGAGGPGLATYEQYF
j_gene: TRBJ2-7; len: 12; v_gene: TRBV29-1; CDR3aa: CSVGDSSYEQYF
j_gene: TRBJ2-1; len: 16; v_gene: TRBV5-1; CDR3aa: CASSPGLAGIYNEQFF
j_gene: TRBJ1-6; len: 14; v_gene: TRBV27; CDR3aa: CASSLFGGNSPLHF
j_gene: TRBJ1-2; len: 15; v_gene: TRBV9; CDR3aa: CASSVEVGGRSGYTF
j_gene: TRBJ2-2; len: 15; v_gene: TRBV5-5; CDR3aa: CASSLGLGNTGELFF
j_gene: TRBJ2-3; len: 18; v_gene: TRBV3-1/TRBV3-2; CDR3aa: CASSHRLAGGPGTDTQYF
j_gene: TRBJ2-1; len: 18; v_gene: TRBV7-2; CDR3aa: CASSLTGEGVLPYNEQFF
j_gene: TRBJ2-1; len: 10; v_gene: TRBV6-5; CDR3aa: CASSSPGQFF
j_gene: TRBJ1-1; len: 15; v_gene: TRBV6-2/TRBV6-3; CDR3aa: CASSYLRGQDTEAFF